The 20 T cell receptor beta chains below come from one sample, sequenced in a study of blood T cell repertoires in COVID-19. Clones were read by immunoSEQ multiplex PCR, and TCRdb kept only the in-frame ones, dropping some. This table holds 150,000 to 200,000 clones, just over 85% found once. Input material: peripheral blood. The source is a man aged 55 to 70 with acute or convalescent COVID-19.

This chain links TRBV19 with TRBJ2-2; weak D call: TRBD2 (6 bases). Germline V gives CDR1 LNHDA, CDR2 SQIVND (reference sequence). Trimming pared 4 bases from V and 7 bases from J, leaving 16 bases between. CDR3 length: 15 amino acids. In DNA, the CDR3 is TGTGCCAGTAGTAGGAGGACTAACCCGGGCGGGGAGCTGTTTTTT. This translates into CASSRRTNPGGELFF.

The rearrangement uses TRBV9 and TRBJ2-1; 8 bases map to TRBD2. Per the germline V gene, CDR1 is SGDLS and CDR2 is YYNGEE. Unmatched junction bases numbered 4, after V lost 4 bases and J lost 7 bases. CDR3 size: 13 residues. CDR3 nucleotide sequence: TGTGCCAGCAGCCCGGGGGGGCGGAATGAGCAGTTCTTC. This gives the protein CASSPGGRNEQFF.

The rearrangement uses TRBV30 and TRBJ2-6; D is perhaps TRBD2 (5 bases). Germline assignment: CDR1 GTSNPN and CDR2 SVGIG (reference sequence). This CDR3 is 15 amino acids long. Trimming left V 1 base short and J 2 bases short, with 9 bases between. CDR3 sequence: CAWSGAGAGANVLTF. The CDR3 DNA reads TGTGCCTGGAGTGGGGCGGGCGCTGGGGCCAACGTCCTGACTTTC. The variable domain in full, completed from reference TRBV30 and TRBJ2-6, reads SQTIHQWPATLVQPVGSPLSLECTVEGTSNPNLYWYRQAAGRGLQLLFYSVGIGQISSEVPQNLSASRPQDRQFILSSKKLLLSDSGFYLCAWSGAGAGANVLTFGAGSRLTVL.

The chain carries TRBV28 and TRBJ2-3; 9 positions match TRBD2. V shed 6 bases and J 0 bases; nucleotides not matched to a gene: 1. The germline V gene encodes CDR1 MDHEN and CDR2 SYDVKM. This CDR3 has 14 amino acids. The CDR3 region is CASRAGGSTDTQYF. CDR3 nucleotide sequence: TGTGCCAGCAGGGCGGGAGGGAGCACAGATACGCAGTATTTT. Variable domain in full (rest from reference TRBV28 and TRBJ2-3): DVKVTQSSRYLVKRTGEKVFLECVQDMDHENMFWYRQDPGLGLRLIYFSYDVKMKEKGDIPEGYSVSREKKERFSLILESASTNQTSMYLCASRAGGSTDTQYFGPGTRLTVL.

The rearrangement links TRBV15 to TRBJ1-6; D gene uncertain. V was shortened by 0 bases and J by 14 bases, with 23 bases between the two germline ends. CDR1 is LNHNV and CDR2 is YYDKDF in the germline V gene (reference sequence). The CDR3 consists of 17 residues. The CDR3 region has the DNA TGTGCCACCAGCAGAGATCGGTCGGGTCGGGGTGGTGAGACCCTCCACTTT. This gives the protein CATSRDRSGRGGETLHF.

This chain joins TRBV28 and TRBJ2-1; 15 bases map to TRBD2. CDR1 MDHEN and CDR2 SYDVKM come from the germline V gene. CDR3 length equals 17 residues. V gave up 1 base and J gave up 13 bases; unmatched junction bases: 11. CDR3 sequence: CASSLSPGLAGGRGQFF. CDR3 sequence (DNA): TGTGCCAGCAGTTTATCCCCCGGACTAGCGGGAGGGCGGGGTCAGTTCTTC.

CDR3 loop: CASSSGQGVTEAFF. CDR3 nucleotide sequence: TGTGCCAGCAGCTCAGGGCAGGGGGTCACTGAAGCTTTCTTT. The rearrangement links TRBV28 to TRBJ1-1, with TRBD1 identical over 7 bases. Looked up from germline, CDR1 is MDHEN and CDR2 is SYDVKM. The V gene end was trimmed by 6 bases and the J gene end by 4 bases; junction bases not matched to a gene: 8. This CDR3 comprises 14 residues. The full variable domain, in which reference TRBV28 and TRBJ1-1 provide the parts outside the CDR3, is DVKVTQSSRYLVKRTGEKVFLECVQDMDHENMFWYRQDPGLGLRLIYFSYDVKMKEKGDIPEGYSVSREKKERFSLILESASTNQTSMYLCASSSGQGVTEAFFGQGTRLTVV.

The V call is TRBV5-1, the J call TRBJ2-1; 11 bases align to TRBD2. The CDR3 length is 15 residues. V was clipped by 2 bases and J by 7 bases; unmatched bases: 5. CDR1 is SGHRS, CDR2 YFSETQ, per germline. The chain's CDR3 is CASSFASGRRNEQFF. CDR3 bases: TGCGCCAGCAGCTTCGCTAGCGGGAGGAGGAATGAGCAGTTCTTC.

The chain carries TRBV9 and TRBJ2-5, with 7 bases identical to TRBD2. V shed 0 bases and J 2 bases; nucleotides not matched to a gene: 7. The CDR3 has 16 residues. CDR1 and CDR2 (germline): SGDLS, YYNGEE. The DNA for the CDR3 is TGTGCCAGCAGCGTAGGGTCTAGCGGTATTCAAGAGACCCAGTACTTC. Translated, it gives CASSVGSSGIQETQYF. Full variable domain (missing parts from reference TRBV9 and TRBJ2-5): DSGVTQTPKHLITATGQRVTLRCSPRSGDLSVYWYQQSLDQGLQFLIQYYNGEERAKGNILERFSAQQFPDLHSELNLSSLELGDSALYFCASSVGSSGIQETQYFGPGTRLLVL.

The V and J genes are TRBV28 and TRBJ2-7, with D uncertain. Trimming cost V 3 bases and J 2 bases, with 17 bases left between them. Germline values: CDR1 MDHEN, CDR2 SYDVKM. This CDR3 is 16 amino acids long. CDR3 residues: CASSFRASYKPYEQYF. DNA of the CDR3: TGTGCCAGCAGTTTCAGAGCGTCTTACAAACCCTACGAGCAGTACTTC. The whole variable domain, filled in from reference TRBV28 and TRBJ2-7, reads DVKVTQSSRYLVKRTGEKVFLECVQDMDHENMFWYRQDPGLGLRLIYFSYDVKMKEKGDIPEGYSVSREKKERFSLILESASTNQTSMYLCASSFRASYKPYEQYFGPGTRLTVT.

The rearrangement links TRBV7-8 to TRBJ2-5; a possible D gene is TRBD1 (6 bases). V was pared by 6 bases and J by 5 bases, with 16 bases between. Germline V lookup: CDR1 SGHVS, CDR2 FQNEAQ. CDR3 size: 14 residues. Written as DNA, the CDR3 is TGTGCCAGCAGATTATACAGGGACGGGGAGACCCAGTACTTC. As protein: CASRLYRDGETQYF.

The rearrangement links TRBV5-6 to TRBJ1-1, with 7 bases matching TRBD1. In germline, CDR1 is SGHDT, CDR2 YYEEEE. This CDR3 spans 17 amino acids. The V gene end was trimmed by 4 bases and the J gene end by 4 bases; junction bases not matched to a gene: 16. CDR3 sequence (DNA): TGTGCCAGCAGCCCTGGTGTAGGCGACAGGGAGAGCACTGAAGCTTTCTTT. Amino acid sequence: CASSPGVGDRESTEAFF.

V and J are TRBV28 and TRBJ1-5; 9 bases map to TRBD1. J gave up 5 bases and V 6 bases, and 8 bases lay outside the gene matches. Germline assignment: CDR1 MDHEN and CDR2 SYDVKM. The CDR3 consists of 15 residues. The CDR3 loop reads CASRFRDRVYQPQHF. DNA of the CDR3: TGTGCCAGCAGATTCCGGGACAGGGTTTATCAGCCCCAGCATTTT.

The V gene is TRBV28, the J gene TRBJ2-7, with a weak D call TRBD1 (5 bases). With 7 bases removed from V and 6 bases from J, the gap between germline ends came to 16 bases. The CDR3 has 13 amino acids. Germline CDR1 MDHEN, CDR2 SYDVKM. In DNA form, the CDR3 reads TGTGCCAGCACCCTCATGAATAGGGGCGAGCAGTACTTC. This translates into CASTLMNRGEQYF.

This rearrangement joins TRBV5-5 to TRBJ1-5, with D unresolved. The CDR3 extends over 14 amino acids. V was pared by 0 bases and J by 2 bases, with 6 bases between. Germline CDR1 and CDR2: SGHKS and YYEKEE (reference sequence). CDR3 bases: TGTGCCAGCAGCTTGGTGGCAGGCAATCAGCCCCAGCATTTT. Amino acids: CASSLVAGNQPQHF.

V and J are TRBV27 and TRBJ1-3; weak D call: TRBD1 (5 bases). Germline V lookup: CDR1 MNHEY, CDR2 SMNVEV (reference sequence). V lost 7 bases and J 0 bases, leaving 16 bases between the germline ends. This CDR3 spans 16 amino acids. Here the CDR3 reads CASTWGDQGSGNTIYF. In DNA, the CDR3 is TGTGCCAGCACTTGGGGGGACCAGGGCTCTGGAAACACCATATATTTT.

V usage is TRBV18 and J usage is TRBJ1-1, with D possibly TRBD1 on 6 matching bases. V lost 4 bases to trimming and J lost 5 bases, with 14 bases between them. This CDR3 region has 14 residues. The germline CDR1 and CDR2 sequences are KGHSH and LQKENI. The CDR3 DNA sequence: TGTGCCAGCTCACTCTCACAGCAGGGGACTGAAGCTTTCTTT. Residues: CASSLSQQGTEAFF.

The chain carries TRBV27 and TRBJ2-1; 11 nucleotides align to TRBD2. Germline V lookup: CDR1 MNHEY, CDR2 SMNVEV (reference sequence). The CDR3 runs to 14 residues. Trimming cost V 9 bases and J 6 bases; bases outside gene matches: 7. CDR3 protein: CASVPGTSGNEQFF. As DNA, the CDR3 is TGTGCCAGTGTACCGGGGACTAGCGGCAATGAGCAGTTCTTC.

This clone was seen more than once but under ten times. The rearrangement links TRBV10-3 to TRBJ2-7; 14 bases agree with TRBD2. The germline gives CDR1 ENHRY, CDR2 SYGVKD. This CDR3 spans 16 amino acids. V shed 4 bases and J 5 bases; nucleotides not matched to a gene: 7. Here the CDR3 reads CAISAPGTSGSHEQYF. Written as DNA, the CDR3 is TGTGCCATCAGTGCCCCCGGGACTAGCGGGAGCCACGAGCAGTACTTC.

The rearrangement links TRBV6-5 to TRBJ2-7; D unresolved. The CDR3 consists of 12 residues. V gave up 8 bases and J gave up 2 bases, with 10 bases separating them. Germline lookup yields CDR1 MNHEY and CDR2 SVGAGI. The CDR3 DNA reads TGTGCCAGCGCGCATCTACCCTACGAGCAGTACTTC. It specifies CASAHLPYEQYF.